Listed below are T cell receptor beta chains from one sample, sequenced in a study of blood T cell repertoires in COVID-19. This table comes from immunoSEQ multiplex PCR, and its TCRdb copy is limited to in-frame clones, with some not included. The table records 260,000 or so clones, approximately 86% of them present only once. Sequenced: peripheral blood. The receptors were gathered from a human donor in a cohort sampled during active COVID-19. Both conserved end residues are part of each CDR3. D genes are given only for firm matches. Only part of the rows carry a size: once, few, many, or a class if the clone is expanded.

. . TRBJ2-7 TRBV28 TGTGCCAGCAGTTTCCCTCTATCAGGGCTAGGCGAGCAGTACTTC CASSFPLSGLGEQYF
. TRBD2 TRBJ2-1 TRBV4-1 TGCGCCAGCAGCCAAGAGGCTAGCGGGAGGGCGTACAATGAGCAGTTCTTC CASSQEASGRAYNEQFF
. . TRBJ1-3 TRBV18 TGTGCCAGCTCACCATTGGGAGTTCGAAACACCATATATTTT CASSPLGVRNTIYF
. . TRBJ1-1 TRBV12-5 TGTGCTAGTGGTTTGGTAGGGGGAGAGATGAACACTGAAGCTTTCTTT CASGLVGGEMNTEAFF
. . TRBJ1-5 TRBV19 TGTGCCAGTAGTATCGCGAGTAGCAATCAGCCCCAGCATTTT CASSIASSNQPQHF
. . TRBJ2-7 TRBV6-5 TGTGCCAGCAGTTTAGCGGATCCAACCTACGAGCAGTACTTC CASSLADPTYEQYF
. TRBD1 TRBJ1-6 TRBV3-1/TRBV3-2 TGTGCCAGCAGAAGGACAGGTTCAGTGAGTAATTCACCCCTCCACTTT CASRRTGSVSNSPLHF
. TRBD1 TRBJ2-1 TRBV5-8 TGTGCCAGCTTACAGGGACAGACCTTCACTTACAATGAGCAGTTCTTC CASLQGQTFTYNEQFF
. . TRBJ1-1 TRBV24-1 TGTGCCACCAGGAACCGGGATAATGAAGCTTTCTTT CATRNRDNEAFF
. TRBD1 TRBJ1-1 TRBV10-3 TGTGCCATCAGTCCAGGGGGGAACACTGAAGCTTTCTTT CAISPGGNTEAFF
. . TRBJ1-2 TRBV5-1 TGCGCCAGCAGCTTGGGTGGGGACCAGGAGGGCGGCTACACCTTC CASSLGGDQEGGYTF
. . TRBJ1-5 TRBV20-1 TGCAGTGCTAGTAAGCGGGAAAATCAGCCCCAGCATTTT CSASKRENQPQHF
. TRBD2 TRBJ2-1 TRBV19 TGTGTCAGTAGTATACCGGGACTAGCGGGAGCGGGTGAGCAGTTCTTC CVSSIPGLAGAGEQFF
. . TRBJ1-4 TRBV29-1 TGCAGCGTTGAAGCCGACAGTTATAATGAAAAACTGTTTTTT CSVEADSYNEKLFF
once . TRBJ1-5 TRBV6-5 TGTGCCAGCAGTCTCGACAGAGCTCCCGCGGATTTT CASSLDRAPADF
. TRBD1 TRBJ2-7 TRBV6-2/TRBV6-3 TGTGCCAGCAGCCTTACCCGGGACAGATCCTACGAGCAGTACTTC CASSLTRDRSYEQYF
. . TRBJ1-2 TRBV30 TGTGCCTGGAGTGTACGGGCTAACTATGGCTACACCTTC CAWSVRANYGYTF
few TRBD1 TRBJ2-6 TRBV19 TGTGCCAGTAGTATTTTTGGGACAGGGGGTTCTGGGGCCAACGTCCTGACTTTC CASSIFGTGGSGANVLTF
. . TRBJ1-1 TRBV7-9 TGTGCCAGTCCCCAGGGGCCGGACACTGAAGCTTTCTTT CASPQGPDTEAFF
few TRBD1 TRBJ1-6 TRBV10-3 TGTGCCATCAGTGCGGACAGGGATTCACCCCTCCACTTT CAISADRDSPLHF
. . TRBJ2-7 TRBV6-5 TGTGCCAGCAGTATCTGGAGCTCCTACGAGCAGTACTTC CASSIWSSYEQYF
. . TRBJ2-7 TRBV27 TGTGCCAGCAGCCTTGACTCGACCTACGAGCAGTACTTC CASSLDSTYEQYF
. TRBD1 TRBJ2-7 TRBV5-6 TGTGCCAGCAGCTGGTCCGGGACAGCCTACGAGCAGTACTTC CASSWSGTAYEQYF
. . TRBJ2-1 TRBV6-2/TRBV6-3 TGTGCCAGCAGTCCCGCCGAGGAGGGGCAGTTCTTC CASSPAEEGQFF
. . TRBJ2-1 TRBV5-1 TGCGCCAGCAGCTTAATCCCGGGGGACTACAATGAGCAGTTCTTC CASSLIPGDYNEQFF
. . TRBJ2-7 TRBV6-6 TGTGCCAGCAGTTTAGGACAGAATCTTTACGAGCAGTACTTC CASSLGQNLYEQYF
. . TRBJ1-2 TRBV6-5 TGTGCCAGCAGGCAGGCTATGGGTACTAACTATGGCTACACCTTC CASRQAMGTNYGYTF
. TRBD1 TRBJ2-5 TRBV11-3 TGTGCCAGCAGCCAAGGGGGCTACCTCCAAGAGACCCAGTACTTC CASSQGGYLQETQYF
. . TRBJ2-7 TRBV6-5 TGTGCCAGCAGCCCCTCTCCGGTAGTGCAGTACTTC CASSPSPVVQYF
. . TRBJ2-7 TRBV5-8 TGTGCCAGCAGCTTAGGACACGTCTACGAGCAGTACTTC CASSLGHVYEQYF
. TRBD2 TRBJ2-2 TRBV19 TGTGCCAGTAGTATAACCCTAGCGGGAGGGCCTTACACCGGGGAGCTGTTTTTT CASSITLAGGPYTGELFF
. . TRBJ1-1 TRBV7-3 TGTGCCAGCAGCTTACTGGGCCTGAACACTGAAGCTTTCTTT CASSLLGLNTEAFF
. . TRBJ1-5 TRBV28 TGTGCCAGCAGGACCCAGGGGCCGTCCCTTAATCAGCCCCAGCATTTT CASRTQGPSLNQPQHF
. TRBD1 TRBJ2-7 TRBV4-3 TGCGCCAGCAGCCAATTGACAGGGGCAGGGGACGAGCAGTACTTC CASSQLTGAGDEQYF
. . TRBJ1-3 TRBV5-1 TGCGCCAGCAGCGGCACGTTCTCTGGAAACACCATATATTTT CASSGTFSGNTIYF
few TRBD2 TRBJ2-7 TRBV2 TGTGCCAGCAAGCACCGTCCTCTAGCGGACTACGAGCAGTACTTC CASKHRPLADYEQYF
. TRBD1 TRBJ1-4 TRBV5-8 TGTGCCAGCAGCTTGGGTGGGACAGGGGGTGAAAAACTGTTTTTT CASSLGGTGGEKLFF
. TRBD2 TRBJ2-7 TRBV7-9 TGTGCCAGCAGCTTAAGGACTAGCCTCGAGCAGTACTTC CASSLRTSLEQYF
. . TRBJ2-7 TRBV7-7 TGTGCCAGCAGCCTGGGGGGGGCGGGGTACGAGCAGTACTTC CASSLGGAGYEQYF
. TRBD2 TRBJ2-4 TRBV11-2 TGTGCCAGCAGCTTAGTCCCTAGCGGGGGGATGCAACTCCGGTACTTC CASSLVPSGGMQLRYF
. . TRBJ2-1 TRBV6-2/TRBV6-3 TGTGCCAGCAGTTCAAGCATATGGCAGTTCTTC CASSSSIWQFF
. . TRBJ2-7 TRBV4-3 TGCGCCAGCAGCCAAGATCGCGGCTTGTTTTCCTACGAGCAGTACTTC CASSQDRGLFSYEQYF
. TRBD2 TRBJ2-5 TRBV4-2 TGTGCCAGCAGCCAACGACTAGCGGGAGAGGGAGAGACCCAGTACTTC CASSQRLAGEGETQYF
. TRBD2 TRBJ2-7 TRBV11-2 TGTGCCAGCGGATATAGCGGGAGCTACGAGCAGTACTTC CASGYSGSYEQYF